This T cell receptor (beta chain) was sequenced for a study of T-cell reconstitution after alpha-beta-depleted transplantation in children (dated by TCRdb to between 2015 and 2016). Study-level background: Using TCR repertoire profiling, the study quantitatively followed how T-cell immune reconstitution unfolded in children after TCRalphabeta/CD19-depleted allogeneic hematopoietic cell transplantation.

The library was generated by PCR. Sequencing was performed on an Illumina HiSeq 2500. TCR libraries were prepared with molecular barcoding, using unique molecular identifiers to normalize TCRbeta repertoire quantification. TCRdb trimmed public reads at Q25 via fastp, called clones via MiXCR and kept in-frame beta chains. Under each unique CDR3 protein, matching rows form one entry showing the most common genes and DNA. The sample table shows about 580,000 distinct CDR3 sequences, and under 30% are seen once. Roughly 13% of the sample lies in the top ten. The treatment or condition label of this sample denotes: allogeneic hematopoietic cell transplantation with graft depleted of TCRalphabeta T cells and CD19 B cells. Transplant recipients were children who received TCRalphabeta/CD19-depleted allogeneic hematopoietic cell grafts. The CDR3 contains 11 residues, cysteine and phenylalanine counted. Left in the record is the CDR3 DNA by itself, 33 bases read in frame from the first base. V and J lose 8 bases and 4 bases, and a span of 9 bases separates them. Taken from the germline V gene, the CDR1 and CDR2 loops are MNHEY and SVGEGT.

On the study overall, not on this receptor specifically: About two months after transplant, the apparently early recovery of alphabetaT-cell counts reportedly depended on just several hundred clones that had expanded rapidly and came from non-depleted graft cells. The frequencies of hyperexpanded clones fell over the following months, and after one year, T-cell counts and TCRbeta diversity were mostly attributed to newly produced T cells. The high TCRbeta diversity at day 60 in some patients was ascribed to recipient T cells and intrathymic progenitors that had survived conditioning.

This clonotype has more than one count but fewer than ten. Its binding antigen is unknown. Base-call qualities are not available, and no considerably larger clone is one nucleotide away. The clonotype originates from a boy under two years old who had a stem cell transplant for acute myeloid leukemia, so the T cells may come from the graft donor. The chain was built from TRBV6-2 or TRBV6-3 and TRBJ2-7, with no reliable assignment of the D segment. Here the sequenced sample was PBMCs, mostly from graft donor cells, taken 360 days after TCRalphabeta/CD19-depleted stem cell transplant. The DNA sequence is as follows: TGTGCCAGCTCCTGGAGATACGAGCAGTACTTC. Translated, it gives CASSWRYEQYF.